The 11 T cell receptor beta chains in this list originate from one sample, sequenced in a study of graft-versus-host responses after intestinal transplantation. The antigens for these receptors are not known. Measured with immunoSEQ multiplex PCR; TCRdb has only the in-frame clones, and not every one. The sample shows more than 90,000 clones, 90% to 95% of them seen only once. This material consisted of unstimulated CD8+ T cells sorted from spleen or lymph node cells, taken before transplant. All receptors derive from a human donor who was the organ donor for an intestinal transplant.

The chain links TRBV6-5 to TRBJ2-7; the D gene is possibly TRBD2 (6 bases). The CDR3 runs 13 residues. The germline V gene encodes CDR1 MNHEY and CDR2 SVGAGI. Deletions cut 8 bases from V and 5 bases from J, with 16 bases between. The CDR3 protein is CASGSPSAHEQYF. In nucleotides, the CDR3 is TGTGCCAGCGGGTCTCCTAGCGCCCACGAGCAGTACTTC.

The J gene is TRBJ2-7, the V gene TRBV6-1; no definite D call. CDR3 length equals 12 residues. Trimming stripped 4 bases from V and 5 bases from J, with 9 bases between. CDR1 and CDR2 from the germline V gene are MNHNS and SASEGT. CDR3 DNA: TGTGCCAGCAGTGTCCGAGCTAACGAGCAGTACTTC. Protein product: CASSVRANEQYF.

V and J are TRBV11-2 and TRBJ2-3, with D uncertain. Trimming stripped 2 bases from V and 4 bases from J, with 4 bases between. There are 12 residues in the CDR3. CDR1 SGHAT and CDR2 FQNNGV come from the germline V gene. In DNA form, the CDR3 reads TGTGCCAGCAGCTTAACGGCAGATACGCAGTATTTT. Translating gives CASSLTADTQYF.

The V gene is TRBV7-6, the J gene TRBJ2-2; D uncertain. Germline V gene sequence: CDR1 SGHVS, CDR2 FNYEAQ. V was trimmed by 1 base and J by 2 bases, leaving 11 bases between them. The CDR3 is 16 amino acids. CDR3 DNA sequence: TGTGCCAGCAGCTTAGACGGTCCCAGTAACACCGGGGAGCTGTTTTTT. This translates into CASSLDGPSNTGELFF. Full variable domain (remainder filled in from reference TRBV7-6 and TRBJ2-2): GAGVSQSPRYKVTKRGQDVALRCDPISGHVSLYWYRQALGQGPEFLTYFNYEAQQDKSGLPNDRFSAERPEGSISTLTIQRTEQRDSAMYRCASSLDGPSNTGELFFGEGSRLTVL.

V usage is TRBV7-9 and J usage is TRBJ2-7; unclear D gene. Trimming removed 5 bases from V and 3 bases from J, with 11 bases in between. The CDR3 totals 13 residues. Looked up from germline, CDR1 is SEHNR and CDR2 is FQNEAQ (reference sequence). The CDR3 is CASSPEYVYEQYF. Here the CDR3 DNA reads TGTGCCAGCAGCCCCGAATACGTCTACGAGCAGTACTTC.

The CDR3, as DNA: TGTGCCAGCAGTTTCGGCGGCGGGGAGCTGTTTTTT. Translation gives CASSFGGGELFF. The rearrangement uses TRBV27 and TRBJ2-2; no clear D gene. Trimming left V 3 bases short and J 7 bases short, with 6 bases between. The CDR3 runs to 12 residues. Germline V gene sequence: CDR1 MNHEY, CDR2 SMNVEV (reference sequence).

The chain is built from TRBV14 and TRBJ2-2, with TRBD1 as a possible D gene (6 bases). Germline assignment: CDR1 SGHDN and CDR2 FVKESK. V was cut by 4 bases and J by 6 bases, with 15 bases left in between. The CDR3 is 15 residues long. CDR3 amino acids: CASSPRTAAPGELFF. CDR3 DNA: TGTGCCAGCAGCCCGCGGACAGCAGCCCCCGGGGAGCTGTTTTTT.

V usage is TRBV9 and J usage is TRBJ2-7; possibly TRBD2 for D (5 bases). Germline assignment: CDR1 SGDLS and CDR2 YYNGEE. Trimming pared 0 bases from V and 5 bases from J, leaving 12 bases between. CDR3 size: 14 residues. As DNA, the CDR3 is TGTGCCAGCAGCGTAGGCGGGCTCGGTGACGAGCAGTACTTC. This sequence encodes CASSVGGLGDEQYF.

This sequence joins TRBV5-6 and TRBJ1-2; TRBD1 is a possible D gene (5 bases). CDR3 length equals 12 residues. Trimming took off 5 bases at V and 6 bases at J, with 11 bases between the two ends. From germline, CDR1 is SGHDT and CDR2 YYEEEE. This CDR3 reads CASRILGDGYTF. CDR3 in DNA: TGTGCCAGCAGGATTCTGGGGGATGGCTACACCTTC.

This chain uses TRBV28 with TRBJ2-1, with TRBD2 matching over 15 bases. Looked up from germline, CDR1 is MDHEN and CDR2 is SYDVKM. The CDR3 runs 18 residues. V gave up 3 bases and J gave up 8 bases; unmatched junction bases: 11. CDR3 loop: CASSLETGLAGGYDEQFF. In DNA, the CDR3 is TGTGCCAGCAGTTTGGAGACCGGACTAGCGGGAGGGTACGATGAGCAGTTCTTC.

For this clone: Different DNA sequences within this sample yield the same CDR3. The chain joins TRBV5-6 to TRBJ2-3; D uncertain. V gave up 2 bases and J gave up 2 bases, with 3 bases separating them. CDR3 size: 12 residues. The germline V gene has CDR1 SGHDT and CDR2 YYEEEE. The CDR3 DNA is TGTGCCAGCAGCTTTCCCACAGATACGCAGTATTTT. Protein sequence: CASSFPTDTQYF.